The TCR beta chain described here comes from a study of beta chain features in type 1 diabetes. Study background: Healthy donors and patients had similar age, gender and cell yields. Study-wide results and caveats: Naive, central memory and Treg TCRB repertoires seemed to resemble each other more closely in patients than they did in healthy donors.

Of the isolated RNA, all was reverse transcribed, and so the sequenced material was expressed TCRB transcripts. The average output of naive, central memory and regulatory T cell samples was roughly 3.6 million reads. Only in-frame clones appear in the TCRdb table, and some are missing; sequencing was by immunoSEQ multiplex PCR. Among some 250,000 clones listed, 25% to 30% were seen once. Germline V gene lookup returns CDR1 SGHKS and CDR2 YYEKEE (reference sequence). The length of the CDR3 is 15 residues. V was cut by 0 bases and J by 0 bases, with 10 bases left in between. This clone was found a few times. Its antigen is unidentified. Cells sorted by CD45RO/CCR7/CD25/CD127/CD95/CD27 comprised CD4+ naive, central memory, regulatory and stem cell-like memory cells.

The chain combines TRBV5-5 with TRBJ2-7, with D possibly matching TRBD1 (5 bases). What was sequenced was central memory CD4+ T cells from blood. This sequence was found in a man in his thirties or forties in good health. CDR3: CASSLEGPSSYEQYF. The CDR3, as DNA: TGTGCCAGCAGCTTGGAGGGGCCGAGCTCCTACGAGCAGTACTTC. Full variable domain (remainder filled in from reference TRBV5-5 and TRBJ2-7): DAGVTQSPTHLIKTRGQQVTLRCSPISGHKSVSWYQQVLGQGPQFIFQYYEKEERGRGNFPDRFSARQFPNYSSELNVNALLLGDSALYLCASSLEGPSSYEQYFGPGTRLTVT.